This TCR beta chain was identified in a study of blood T cell repertoires in COVID-19. About the research overall: Sites across the United States, Italy and Spain contributed samples from acute and convalescent COVID-19. Sample material is recorded as cDNA or gDNA derived from T cells, B-cell-depleted T cells, or PBMCs.

The CDR3 has 18 residues. Looked up from germline, CDR1 is MNHEY and CDR2 is SMNVEV (reference sequence). V lost 10 bases and J 0 bases, leaving 24 bases between the germline ends. Authors' processing steps: Reference gene primer amplification in the assay estimated nucleated cell counts. The repertoire was sequenced with immunoSEQ multiplex PCR; TCRdb's copy has only in-frame clones and lacks some. V and J calls and clone size are as listed in that table; D and trimming were resolved from the DNA. The data show 180,000 or so clones, with about 88% seen just once and about 1.6% held by the top ten. The rearrangement joins TRBV27 to TRBJ2-2; possibly TRBD1 for D (6 bases). The receptor comes from a man aged 18 to 29 with active or convalescent COVID-19. Source material: peripheral blood. The CDR3 is CATPTRGAVGPNTGELFF. CDR3 DNA: TGTGCCACCCCCACCAGGGGTGCTGTTGGACCGAACACCGGGGAGCTGTTTTTT.